Following are 17 T cell receptor beta chains from one sample sequenced in a study of T cells in Graves' hyperthyroidism and ophthalmopathy. It was RNA transcripts that yielded the amplified TCR beta CDR3 regions. The HTBI set primed first-round TCR CDR3 RT-PCR. A single record per CDR3 protein comes from TCRdb applying MiXCR to the multiplex PCR reads. This table has some 510,000 distinct CDR3 sequences, around 21% appearing once. Sequenced sample: blood. The source of these receptors is a man between 18 and 29 years old with Graves' hyperthyroidism.

In its sample, this clonotype was seen many times. The rearrangement uses TRBV28 and TRBJ1-1; D uncertain. CDR1 is MDHEN and CDR2 is SYDVKM in the germline V gene. The CDR3 is made up of 16 amino acids. The germline V and J ends were trimmed by 3 bases and 2 bases, with 16 bases remaining between them. The DNA for the CDR3 is TGTGCCAGCAGTTTCCCCTCGGAAGTCGAAAACACTGAAGCTTTCTTT. Translating gives CASSFPSEVENTEAFF.

This clonotype came up many times. The J gene is TRBJ1-5, the V gene TRBV12-3 or TRBV12-4; 12 bases are shared with TRBD1. The length of the CDR3 is 18 residues. J gave up 0 bases and V 5 bases, and 8 bases lay outside the gene matches. For the CDR3, the DNA is TGTGCCAGCAGTCCGCCGGGACAGGGGGCTTATAGCAATCAGCCCCAGCATTTT. It yields the protein CASSPPGQGAYSNQPQHF.

This clonotype was seen at least ten times. The chain is built from TRBV29-1 and TRBJ1-2, with 9 bases identical to TRBD1. This CDR3 region has 13 residues. Germline-derived CDR1 and CDR2 are SQVTM and ANQGSEA. The junction had 10 bases not matched to a gene; V was cut back by 8 bases and J by 6 bases. The CDR3, as DNA: TGCAGCTTATACAGGGGGCGGATTGATGGCTACACCTTC. It yields the protein CSLYRGRIDGYTF.

The rearrangement uses TRBV20-1 and TRBJ1-5, with D perhaps TRBD1 (5 bases). The V gene's germline CDR1 is DFQATT and CDR2 SNEGSKA (reference sequence). The V and J ends lost 5 bases and 11 bases respectively, with 22 bases between them. This CDR3 spans 14 amino acids. Here the CDR3 reads CSAAGTVRSLAQHF. DNA of the CDR3: TGCAGTGCTGCCGGGACGGTTAGAAGTCTGGCCCAGCATTTT.

This clonotype showed up just a few times. A read error is possible here, since a much larger clone lies one base away. This chain joins TRBV28 and TRBJ2-7; D tentatively reads TRBD1 or TRBD2 (5 bases each). The CDR3 length is 14 residues. The germline V gene has CDR1 MDHEN and CDR2 SYDVKM. The CDR3 DNA is TGTGCCATCAGTTTAGTGGGGGAATCGTACGAGCAGTACTTC. Translation gives CAISLVGESYEQYF.

This clonotype has more than one count but fewer than ten. CDR3: CASSVGGQGYGYTF. For the CDR3, the DNA is TGTGCCAGCAGCGTAGGTGGACAGGGCTATGGCTACACCTTC. The genes are TRBV9 and TRBJ1-2; 8 bases are shared with TRBD1. J lost 4 bases, V lost 0 bases, and 2 bases had no gene match. This CDR3 is built from 14 residues. Germline assignment: CDR1 SGDLS and CDR2 YYNGEE.

There are many counts of this clonotype. This chain connects TRBV12-3 or TRBV12-4 to TRBJ2-7; 7 bases map to TRBD2. Unmatched junction bases numbered 15, after V lost 3 bases and J lost 4 bases. The CDR3 totals 17 residues. The CDR3 region is CASSLAGAGTGGYEQYF. CDR3 DNA sequence: TGTGCCAGCAGTTTGGCGGGAGCCGGGACGGGGGGATACGAGCAGTACTTC.

This clonotype was counted at least ten times. This chain links TRBV29-1 with TRBJ2-5, with TRBD2 identical over 7 bases. V lost 7 bases to trimming and J lost 4 bases; unmatched junction nucleotides: 0. CDR3 length equals 10 residues. Germline V CDR1 and CDR2: SQVTM, ANQGSEA. CDR3 in DNA: TGCAGCGCGGGGGGAGAGACCCAGTACTTC. This translates into CSAGGETQYF.

This clonotype was counted ten times or more. The chain couples TRBV28 to TRBJ2-2, with D maybe TRBD1 (6 bases). Deletions cut 4 bases from V and 5 bases from J, with 14 bases between. The CDR3 has 15 residues. The V gene's germline CDR1 is MDHEN and CDR2 SYDVKM. This CDR3 is CASSSQDSWTGELFF. The CDR3 DNA sequence: TGTGCCAGCAGTTCCCAGGACAGCTGGACCGGGGAGCTGTTTTTT. Full variable domain (remainder filled in from reference TRBV28 and TRBJ2-2): DVKVTQSSRYLVKRTGEKVFLECVQDMDHENMFWYRQDPGLGLRLIYFSYDVKMKEKGDIPEGYSVSREKKERFSLILESASTNQTSMYLCASSSQDSWTGELFFGEGSRLTVL.

This rearrangement joins TRBV12-3 or TRBV12-4 to TRBJ2-7; D possibly corresponds to TRBD1 (6 bases). V was cut by 0 bases and J by 2 bases, with 11 bases left in between. The CDR3 covers 15 residues. The CDR3: CASSLASTGPYEQYF. As DNA, the CDR3 is TGTGCCAGCAGTTTAGCATCTACAGGGCCCTACGAGCAGTACTTC.

This clonotype appeared many times. The rearrangement links TRBV6-5 to TRBJ1-1; no definite D call. Per germline, CDR1 MNHEY and CDR2 SVGAGI. This CDR3 comprises 14 residues. The V gene lost 6 bases and the J gene lost 1 base, with 12 bases spanning the gap. The CDR3 reads CASSLRAANTEAFF. DNA for the CDR3: TGTGCCAGCAGCCTGAGGGCAGCGAACACTGAAGCTTTCTTT.

Worth noting for this clonotype: A much larger clone lies one base from this, so it may be a read error. This chain links TRBV12-5 with TRBJ1-2; 8 bases align to TRBD1. There are 20 residues in the CDR3. The germline V gene has CDR1 LGHNT and CDR2 FRNRAP. DNA for the CDR3: TGTGCTGGTGGTTTGGTAGTCCACTTAGGGACAGGCCTAGCTAACTATGGCTACACCTTC. Protein sequence: CAGGLVVHLGTGLANYGYTF. The whole variable domain, filled in from reference TRBV12-5 and TRBJ1-2, reads DARVTQTPRHKVTEMGQEVTMRCQPILGHNTVFWYRQTMMQGLELLAYFRNRAPLDDSGMPKDRFSAEMPDATLATLKIQPSEPRDSAVYFCAGGLVVHLGTGLANYGYTFGSGTRLTVV.

The genes are TRBV6-2 or TRBV6-3 and TRBJ1-2; D uncertain. The V and J ends lost 3 bases and 2 bases respectively, with 28 bases between them. CDR3 size: 20 residues. The germline V gene encodes CDR1 MNHEY and CDR2 SVGEGT. CDR3 nucleotides: TGTGCCAGCAGTTATGCTGGGGATGGGCACTACCTCCCTTCCAACTATGGCTACACCTTC. As protein: CASSYAGDGHYLPSNYGYTF.

This clonotype was recorded at least ten times. The chain couples TRBV24-1 to TRBJ2-5; D gene unclear. CDR1 and CDR2 from the germline V gene are KGHDR and SFDVKD. The ends were cut back, 3 bases at V and 2 bases at J, with 6 bases in the middle. The CDR3 covers 13 residues. The CDR3 region has the DNA TGTGCCACCAGTGATCTAGGTCAAGAGACCCAGTACTTC. It specifies CATSDLGQETQYF.

A few counts support this clonotype. The chain carries TRBV4-1 and TRBJ1-2; a weak D match, TRBD1 (5 bases). The CDR3 has 13 amino acids. Germline V gives CDR1 MGHRA, CDR2 YSYEKL. V lost 0 bases and J 6 bases, leaving 8 bases between the germline ends. CDR3 in amino acids: CASSQDRGDGYTF. The CDR3, as DNA: TGCGCCAGCAGCCAAGACCGGGGGGATGGCTACACCTTC.

This clonotype was found many times. V is TRBV15 and J is TRBJ1-1; D is undetermined. CDR3 length: 17 amino acids. Trimming removed 0 bases at V and 4 bases at J, with 18 bases between. In germline, CDR1 is LNHNV, CDR2 YYDKDF (reference sequence). The CDR3 coding sequence is TGTGCCACCAGCAGAGATTTGTTAAGGAGGGCGGCCACTGAAGCTTTCTTT. Amino acids: CATSRDLLRRAATEAFF.

This clonotype has at least ten counts. For the CDR3, the DNA is TGTGCCAGCGGACCAGGGGGTTGGGCTAGGAACACTGAAGCTTTCTTT. Its translation: CASGPGGWARNTEAFF. The J gene is TRBJ1-1, the V gene TRBV12-3 or TRBV12-4; 7 nucleotides line up with TRBD1. There are 16 residues in the CDR3. V dropped 8 bases and J dropped 1; count of bases not matched to a gene: 13.